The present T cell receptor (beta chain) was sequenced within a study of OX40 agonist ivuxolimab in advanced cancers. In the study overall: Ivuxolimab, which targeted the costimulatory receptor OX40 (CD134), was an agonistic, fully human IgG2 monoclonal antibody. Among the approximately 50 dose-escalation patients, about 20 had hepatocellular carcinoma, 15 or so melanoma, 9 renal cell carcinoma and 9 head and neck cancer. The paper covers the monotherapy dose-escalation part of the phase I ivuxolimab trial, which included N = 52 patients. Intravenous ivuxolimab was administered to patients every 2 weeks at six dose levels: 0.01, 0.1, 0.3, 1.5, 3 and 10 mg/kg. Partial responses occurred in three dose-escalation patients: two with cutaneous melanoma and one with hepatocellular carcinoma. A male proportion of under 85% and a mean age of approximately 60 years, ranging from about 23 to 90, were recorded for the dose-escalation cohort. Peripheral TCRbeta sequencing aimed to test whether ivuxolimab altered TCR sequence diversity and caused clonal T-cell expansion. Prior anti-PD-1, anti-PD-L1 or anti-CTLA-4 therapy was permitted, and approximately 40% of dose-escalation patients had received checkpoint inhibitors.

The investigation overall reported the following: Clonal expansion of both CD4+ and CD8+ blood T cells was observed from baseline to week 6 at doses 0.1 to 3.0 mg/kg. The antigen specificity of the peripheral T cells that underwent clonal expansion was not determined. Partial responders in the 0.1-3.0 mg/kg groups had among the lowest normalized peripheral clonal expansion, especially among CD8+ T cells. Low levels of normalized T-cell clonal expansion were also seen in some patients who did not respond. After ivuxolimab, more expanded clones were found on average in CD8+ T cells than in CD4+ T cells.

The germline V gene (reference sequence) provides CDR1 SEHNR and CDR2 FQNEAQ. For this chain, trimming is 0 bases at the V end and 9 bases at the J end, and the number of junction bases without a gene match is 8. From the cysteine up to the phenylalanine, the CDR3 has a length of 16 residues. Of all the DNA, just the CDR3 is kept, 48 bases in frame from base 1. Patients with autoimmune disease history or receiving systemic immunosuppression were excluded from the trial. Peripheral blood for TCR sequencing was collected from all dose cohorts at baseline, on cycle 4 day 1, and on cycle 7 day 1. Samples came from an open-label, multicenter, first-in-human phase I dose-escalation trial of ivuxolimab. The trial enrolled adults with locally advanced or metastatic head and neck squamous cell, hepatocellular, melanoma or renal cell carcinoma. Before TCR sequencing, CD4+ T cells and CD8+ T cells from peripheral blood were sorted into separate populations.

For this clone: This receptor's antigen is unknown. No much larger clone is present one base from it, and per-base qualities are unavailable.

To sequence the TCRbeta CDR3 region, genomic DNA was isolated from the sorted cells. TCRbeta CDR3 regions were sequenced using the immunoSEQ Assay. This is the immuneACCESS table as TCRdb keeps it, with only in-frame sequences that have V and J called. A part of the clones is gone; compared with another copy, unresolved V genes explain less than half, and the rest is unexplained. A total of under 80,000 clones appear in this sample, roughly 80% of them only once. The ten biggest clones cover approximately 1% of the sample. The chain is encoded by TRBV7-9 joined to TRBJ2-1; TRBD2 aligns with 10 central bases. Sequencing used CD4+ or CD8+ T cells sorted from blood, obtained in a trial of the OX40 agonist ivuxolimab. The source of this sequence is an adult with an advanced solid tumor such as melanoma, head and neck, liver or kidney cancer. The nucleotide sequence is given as TGTGCCAGCAGCTTAGCAGGTGTAGCGGGGGGTTCTGAGCAGTTCTTC. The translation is CASSLAGVAGGSEQFF.